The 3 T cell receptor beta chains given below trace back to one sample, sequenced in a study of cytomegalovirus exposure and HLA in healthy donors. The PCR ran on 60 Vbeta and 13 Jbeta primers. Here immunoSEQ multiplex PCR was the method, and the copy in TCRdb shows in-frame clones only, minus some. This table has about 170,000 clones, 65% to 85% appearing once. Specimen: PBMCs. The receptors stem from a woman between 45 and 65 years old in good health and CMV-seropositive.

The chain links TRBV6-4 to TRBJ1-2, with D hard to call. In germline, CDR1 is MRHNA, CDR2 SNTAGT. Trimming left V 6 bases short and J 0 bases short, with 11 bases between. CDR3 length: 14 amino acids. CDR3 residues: CASRPTLSNYGYTF. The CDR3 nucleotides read TGTGCCAGCAGACCGACACTTTCTAACTATGGCTACACCTTC.

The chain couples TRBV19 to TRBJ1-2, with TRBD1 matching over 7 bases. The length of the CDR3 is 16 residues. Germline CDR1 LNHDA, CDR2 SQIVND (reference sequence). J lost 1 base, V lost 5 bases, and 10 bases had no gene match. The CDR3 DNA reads TGTGCCAGTAGTCTCGCCGGGACAGCCCTTAACTATGGCTACACCTTC. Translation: CASSLAGTALNYGYTF.

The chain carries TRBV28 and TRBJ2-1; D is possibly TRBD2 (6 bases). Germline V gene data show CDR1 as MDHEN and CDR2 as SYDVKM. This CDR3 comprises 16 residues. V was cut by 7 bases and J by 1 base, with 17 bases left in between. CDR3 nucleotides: TGTGCCAGCACCACCGACGGGAGACCTTCCTACAATGAGCAGTTCTTC. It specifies CASTTDGRPSYNEQFF. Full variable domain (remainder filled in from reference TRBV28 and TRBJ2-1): DVKVTQSSRYLVKRTGEKVFLECVQDMDHENMFWYRQDPGLGLRLIYFSYDVKMKEKGDIPEGYSVSREKKERFSLILESASTNQTSMYLCASTTDGRPSYNEQFFGPGTRLTVL.